The entry below gives a single T cell receptor (beta chain) sequence along with its context. These data come from a study of blood T cell repertoires in COVID-19. The wider study: Samples representing acute and convalescent COVID-19 were sourced from the United States, Italy and Spain.

Per the authors' pipeline: Cell counts per sample came from amplifying reference gene primers. Data came from immunoSEQ multiplex PCR; TCRdb stores just in-frame clones and leaves some out. Clone size and the V and J calls come from that table; the DNA yielded D and trimming. The data show some 270,000 clones, roughly nine tenths seen once. V was shortened by 3 bases and J by 2 bases, with 6 bases between the two germline ends. CDR1 and CDR2 (germline): SGHTS, YDEGEE. The CDR3 spans 13 residues. Material: peripheral blood. The rearrangement uses TRBV5-8 and TRBJ1-5; D unclear. This receptor was taken from a woman aged 55-70 years who had recovered from COVID-19. CDR3: CASSSPGNQPQHF. The CDR3 bases are TGTGCCAGCAGCTCCCCGGGCAATCAGCCCCAGCATTTT. Looking up the rest from reference TRBV5-8 and TRBJ1-5 gives the full variable domain: EAGVTQSPTHLIKTRGQQATLRCSPISGHTSVYWYQQALGLGLQFLLWYDEGEERNRGNFPPRFSGRQFPNYSSELNVNALELEDSALYLCASSSPGNQPQHFGDGTRLSIL.